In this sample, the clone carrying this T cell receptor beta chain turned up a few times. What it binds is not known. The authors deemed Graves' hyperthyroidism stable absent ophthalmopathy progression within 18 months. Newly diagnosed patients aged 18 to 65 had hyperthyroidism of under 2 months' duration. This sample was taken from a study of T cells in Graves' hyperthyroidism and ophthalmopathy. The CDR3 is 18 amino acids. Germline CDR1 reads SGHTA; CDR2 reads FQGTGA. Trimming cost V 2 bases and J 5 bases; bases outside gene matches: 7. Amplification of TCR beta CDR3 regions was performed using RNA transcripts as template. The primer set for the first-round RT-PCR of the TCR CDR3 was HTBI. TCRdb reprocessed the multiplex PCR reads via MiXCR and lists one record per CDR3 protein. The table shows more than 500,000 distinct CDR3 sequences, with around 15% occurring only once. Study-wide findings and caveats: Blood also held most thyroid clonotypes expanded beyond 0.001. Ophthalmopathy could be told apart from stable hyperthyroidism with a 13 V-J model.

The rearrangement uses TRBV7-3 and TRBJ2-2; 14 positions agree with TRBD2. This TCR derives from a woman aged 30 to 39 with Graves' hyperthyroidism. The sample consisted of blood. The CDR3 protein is CASSLFPTSGRATGELFF. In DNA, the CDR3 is TGTGCCAGCAGCTTATTCCCGACTAGCGGGAGGGCAACCGGGGAGCTGTTTTTT.